Each of the 7 T cell receptor beta chains below was sequenced from the same sample in a study of radiotherapy plus CTLA-4 blockade in lung cancer. Method: immunoSEQ multiplex PCR; TCRdb's copy keeps in-frame clones and lacks some. The data contain approximately 48,000 clones, just under 85% of them seen just once; the ten biggest clones take up 4.8%. Source: peripheral blood, taken from a patient treated with radiotherapy plus ipilimumab. Receptors originate from a human donor with non-small cell lung cancer whose response to radiotherapy plus ipilimumab could not be evaluated.

The V call is TRBV6-5, the J call TRBJ1-4; 7 nucleotides line up with TRBD1. Germline V lookup: CDR1 MNHEY, CDR2 SVGAGI. CDR3 length: 14 amino acids. Unmatched junction bases numbered 10, after V lost 5 bases and J lost 10 bases. CDR3: CASSRQGIGGKLFF. CDR3 DNA sequence: TGTGCCAGCAGTCGACAGGGAATAGGGGGAAAACTGTTTTTT.

The J gene is TRBJ2-3, the V gene TRBV4-3; D remains ambiguous. The CDR3 totals 15 residues. Trimming cost V 1 base and J 0 bases, with 8 bases left between them. From germline, CDR1 is LGHNA and CDR2 YSLEER. CDR3 in amino acids: CASSQVAESTDTQYF. In DNA form, the CDR3 reads TGCGCCAGCAGCCAAGTTGCGGAAAGCACAGATACGCAGTATTTT.

The chain is built from TRBV25-1 and TRBJ1-2; TRBD1 might be the D (5 bases). Germline V gives CDR1 MGHDK, CDR2 SYGVNS. V dropped 3 bases and J dropped 8 bases, with 16 bases sitting between them. The CDR3 is made up of 14 amino acids. CDR3 in amino acids: CASSDTRRAGGYTF. Written as DNA, the CDR3 is TGTGCCAGCAGTGACACCCGCAGGGCTGGCGGCTACACCTTC.

The chain is built from TRBV6-1 and TRBJ1-5; a weak D match, TRBD1 (5 bases). From germline, CDR1 is MNHNS and CDR2 SASEGT. Between the trimmed V and J ends, which lost 0 bases and 2 bases, there was a span of 5 bases. This CDR3 spans 14 amino acids. CDR3 DNA sequence: TGTGCCAGCAGTGAAGCACAGGGCAATCAGCCCCAGCATTTT. The encoded protein is CASSEAQGNQPQHF.

The chain is built from TRBV19 and TRBJ2-1; 10 nucleotides agree with TRBD2. The CDR3 covers 16 residues. V was clipped by 5 bases and J by 1 base; unmatched bases: 5. CDR1 is LNHDA, CDR2 SQIVND, per germline (reference sequence). CDR3 region: CASSVSAGGSYNEQFF. For the CDR3, the DNA is TGTGCCAGTAGTGTCTCAGCGGGAGGGTCCTACAATGAGCAGTTCTTC.

V is TRBV28 and J is TRBJ1-2; 8 bases match TRBD1. The CDR3 contains 13 residues. CDR1 MDHEN and CDR2 SYDVKM come from the germline V gene. The junction had 6 bases not matched to a gene; V was cut back by 4 bases and J by 8 bases. DNA of the CDR3: TGTGCCAGCAGTTCCCATGACAGGGGAGGCTACACCTTC. Translated, it gives CASSSHDRGGYTF.

This sequence joins TRBV27 and TRBJ1-4; no clear D gene. CDR1 is MNHEY, CDR2 SMNVEV, per germline (reference sequence). This CDR3 has 17 residues. The V end was cut by 1 base, the J end by 4 bases, with 16 bases between. CDR3 in amino acids: CASSLLGNVAGNEKLFF. DNA of the CDR3: TGTGCCAGCAGTTTATTGGGCAATGTGGCGGGTAATGAAAAACTGTTTTTT.